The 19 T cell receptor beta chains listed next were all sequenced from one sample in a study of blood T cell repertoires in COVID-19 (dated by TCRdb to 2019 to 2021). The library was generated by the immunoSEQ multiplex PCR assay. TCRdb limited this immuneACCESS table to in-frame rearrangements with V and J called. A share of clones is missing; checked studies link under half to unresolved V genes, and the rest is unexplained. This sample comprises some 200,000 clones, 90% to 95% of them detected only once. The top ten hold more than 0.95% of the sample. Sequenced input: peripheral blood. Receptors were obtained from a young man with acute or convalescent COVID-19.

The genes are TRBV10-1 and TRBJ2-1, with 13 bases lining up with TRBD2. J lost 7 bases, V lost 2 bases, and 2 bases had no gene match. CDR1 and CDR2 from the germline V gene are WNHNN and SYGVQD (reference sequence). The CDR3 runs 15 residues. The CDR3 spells CASSEPGLAGNEQFF. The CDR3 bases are TGCGCCAGCAGTGAGCCGGGACTAGCGGGGAATGAGCAGTTCTTC.

The CDR3 bases are TGTGCCAGCAGCGGTCGCGACAGGACGAATGAAGCTTTCTTT. Encoded protein: CASSGRDRTNEAFF. This chain uses TRBV5-6 with TRBJ1-1, with D possibly TRBD1 on 6 matching bases. The CDR3 has 14 residues. Germline CDR1 and CDR2: SGHDT and YYEEEE. Trimming pared 4 bases from V and 7 bases from J, leaving 17 bases between.

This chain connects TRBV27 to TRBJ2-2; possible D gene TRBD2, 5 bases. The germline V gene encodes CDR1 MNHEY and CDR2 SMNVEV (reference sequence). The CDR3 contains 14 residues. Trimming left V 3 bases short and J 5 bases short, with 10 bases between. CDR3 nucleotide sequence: TGTGCCAGCAGTTTTGAGGGATGGACCGGGGAGCTGTTTTTT. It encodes CASSFEGWTGELFF.

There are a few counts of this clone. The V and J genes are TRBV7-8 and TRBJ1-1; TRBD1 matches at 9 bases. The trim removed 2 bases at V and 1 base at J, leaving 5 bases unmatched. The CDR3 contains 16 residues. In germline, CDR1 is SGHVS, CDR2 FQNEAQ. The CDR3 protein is CASSLPPGQGNTEAFF. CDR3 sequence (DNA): TGTGCCAGCAGCTTACCGCCGGGACAGGGGAACACTGAAGCTTTCTTT.

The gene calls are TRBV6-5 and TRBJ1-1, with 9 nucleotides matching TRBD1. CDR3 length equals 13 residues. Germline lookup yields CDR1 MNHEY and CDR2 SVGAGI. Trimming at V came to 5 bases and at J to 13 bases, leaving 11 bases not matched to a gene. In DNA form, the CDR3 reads TGTGCCAGCAGTCTACAGGGGGCCCGTCAGCATTTCTTT. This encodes CASSLQGARQHFF.

CDR3 in amino acids: CASSQDGRQYNEQFF. CDR3 in DNA: TGCGCCAGCAGCCAAGACGGGAGGCAATACAATGAGCAGTTCTTC. The rearrangement joins TRBV4-1 to TRBJ2-1; 7 nucleotides agree with TRBD2. This CDR3 is 15 amino acids long. CDR1 and CDR2 (germline): MGHRA, YSYEKL. After removal of 0 bases from V and 4 bases from J, the junction contained 3 bases not matched to a gene.

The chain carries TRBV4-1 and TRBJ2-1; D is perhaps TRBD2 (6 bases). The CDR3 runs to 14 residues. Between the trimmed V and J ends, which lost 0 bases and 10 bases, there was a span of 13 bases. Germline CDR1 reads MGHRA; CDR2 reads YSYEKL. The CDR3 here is CASSQDLDSGEQFF. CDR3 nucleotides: TGCGCCAGCAGCCAAGATCTAGACAGCGGGGAGCAGTTCTTC.

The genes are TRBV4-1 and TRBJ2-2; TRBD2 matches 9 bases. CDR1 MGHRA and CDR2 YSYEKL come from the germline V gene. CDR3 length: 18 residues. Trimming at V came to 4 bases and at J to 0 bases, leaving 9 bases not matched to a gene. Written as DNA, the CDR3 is TGCGCCAGCAGCCCCTTGGGAGCGGGGGGCCCGAACACCGGGGAGCTGTTTTTT. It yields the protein CASSPLGAGGPNTGELFF.

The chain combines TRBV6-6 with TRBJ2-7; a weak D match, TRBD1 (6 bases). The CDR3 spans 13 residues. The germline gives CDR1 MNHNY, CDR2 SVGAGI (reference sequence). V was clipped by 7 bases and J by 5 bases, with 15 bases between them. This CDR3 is CASNLRGRDEQYF. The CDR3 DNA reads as TGTGCCAGCAACCTAAGGGGGAGAGACGAGCAGTACTTC.

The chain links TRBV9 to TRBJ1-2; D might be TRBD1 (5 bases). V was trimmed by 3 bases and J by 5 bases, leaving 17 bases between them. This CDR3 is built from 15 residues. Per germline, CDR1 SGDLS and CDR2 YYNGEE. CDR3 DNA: TGTGCCAGCAGCGAGGGTCGGGGGACTAGATATGGCTACACCTTC. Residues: CASSEGRGTRYGYTF. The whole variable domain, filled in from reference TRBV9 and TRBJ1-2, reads DSGVTQTPKHLITATGQRVTLRCSPRSGDLSVYWYQQSLDQGLQFLIQYYNGEERAKGNILERFSAQQFPDLHSELNLSSLELGDSALYFCASSEGRGTRYGYTFGSGTRLTVV.

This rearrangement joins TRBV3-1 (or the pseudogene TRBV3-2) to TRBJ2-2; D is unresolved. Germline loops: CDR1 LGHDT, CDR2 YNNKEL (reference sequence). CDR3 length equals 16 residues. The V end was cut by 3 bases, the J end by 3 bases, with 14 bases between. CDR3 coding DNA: TGTGCCAGCAGCCATTCTCTACGTACCGACACCGGGGAGCTGTTTTTT. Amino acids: CASSHSLRTDTGELFF.

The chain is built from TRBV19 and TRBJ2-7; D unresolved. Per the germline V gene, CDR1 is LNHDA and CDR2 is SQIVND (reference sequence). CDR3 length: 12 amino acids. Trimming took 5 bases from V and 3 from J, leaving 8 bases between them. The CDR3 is CASSLRGYEQYF. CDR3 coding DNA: TGTGCCAGTAGTTTAAGAGGCTACGAGCAGTACTTC.

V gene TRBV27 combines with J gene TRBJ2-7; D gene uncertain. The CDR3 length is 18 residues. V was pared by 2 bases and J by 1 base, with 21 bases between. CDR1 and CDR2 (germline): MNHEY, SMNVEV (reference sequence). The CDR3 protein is CASSLRSTRLLPSYEQYF. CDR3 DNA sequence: TGTGCCAGCAGTTTACGTTCGACTCGACTTCTCCCATCCTACGAGCAGTACTTC.

The CDR3 DNA reads TGTGCCAGCAGTTTGAAGTTCGGGACAGCTCCTGCTAACTATGGCTACACCTTC. Amino acids: CASSLKFGTAPANYGYTF. This sequence joins TRBV28 and TRBJ1-2, with 7 bases lining up with TRBD1. J gave up 0 bases and V 3 bases, and 13 bases lay outside the gene matches. Looked up from germline, CDR1 is MDHEN and CDR2 is SYDVKM. The CDR3 runs 18 residues.

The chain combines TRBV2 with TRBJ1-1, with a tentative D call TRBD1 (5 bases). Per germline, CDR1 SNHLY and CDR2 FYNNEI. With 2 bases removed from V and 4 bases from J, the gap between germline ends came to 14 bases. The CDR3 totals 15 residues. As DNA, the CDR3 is TGTGCCAGCAGTGAACAGGGTAGGGGAAGCACTGAAGCTTTCTTT. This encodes CASSEQGRGSTEAFF.

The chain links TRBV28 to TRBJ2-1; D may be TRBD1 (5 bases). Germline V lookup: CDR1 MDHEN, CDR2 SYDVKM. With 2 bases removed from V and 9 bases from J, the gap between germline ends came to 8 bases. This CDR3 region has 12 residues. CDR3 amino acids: CASSLIRAEQFF. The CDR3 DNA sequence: TGTGCCAGCAGTTTAATCAGGGCTGAGCAGTTCTTC.

CDR3 coding DNA: TGTGCCAGCAGCCAACAATTTATCTATGATACGCAGTATTTT. As protein: CASSQQFIYDTQYF. This rearrangement joins TRBV14 to TRBJ2-3; D is uncertain. With 2 bases removed from V and 6 bases from J, the gap between germline ends came to 12 bases. CDR3 length equals 14 residues. Germline V gene sequence: CDR1 SGHDN, CDR2 FVKESK.

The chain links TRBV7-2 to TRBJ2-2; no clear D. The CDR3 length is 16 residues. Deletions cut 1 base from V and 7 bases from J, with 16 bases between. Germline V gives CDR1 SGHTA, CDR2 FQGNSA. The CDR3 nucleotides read TGTGCCAGCAGCTTAGGGCCAGCAACCACGGGCGGGGAGCTGTTTTTT. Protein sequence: CASSLGPATTGGELFF.

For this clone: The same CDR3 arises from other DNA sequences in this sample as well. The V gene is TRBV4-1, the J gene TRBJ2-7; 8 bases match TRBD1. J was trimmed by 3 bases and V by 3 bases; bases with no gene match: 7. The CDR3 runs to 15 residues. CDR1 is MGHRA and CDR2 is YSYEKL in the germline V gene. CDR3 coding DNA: TGCGCCAGCAGCCAGCGGACAGGGTCGAGCTACGAGCAGTACTTC. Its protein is CASSQRTGSSYEQYF.